This T cell receptor beta chain was captured in a study of OX40 agonist ivuxolimab in advanced cancers. Across the whole study: Patients were given ivuxolimab, an antibody that agonizes OX40 (CD134). Patients with hepatocellular carcinoma, melanoma, renal cell or head and neck cancer made up the dose-escalation patients.

TCRdb's table, derived via immunoSEQ multiplex PCR, lists solely in-frame clones and lacks some. The sample records about 48,000 clones, 80% to 90% being singletons. As regards this clone: The antigen remains undetermined.

Whole-study results and caveats: Average numbers of expanded clones were greater in CD8+ T cells than in CD4+. Among the lowest peripheral clonal expansion occurred in 0.1-3.0 mg/kg partial responders.

The source was CD4+ or CD8+ T cells sorted from blood, collected in a trial of the OX40 agonist ivuxolimab. This clonotype originated in an adult with an advanced solid tumor such as melanoma, head and neck, liver or kidney cancer.

Here the CDR3 DNA reads TGTGCCAGCAGCTTAGACAGGGGTAAGCAGTTCTTC. Protein product: CASSLDRGKQFF. The chain couples TRBV7-2 to TRBJ2-1, with 7 bases fitting TRBD1. This CDR3 contains 12 residues. The junction had 2 bases not matched to a gene; V was cut back by 1 base and J by 11 bases. Germline-derived CDR1 and CDR2 are SGHTA and FQGNSA.